This T cell receptor (beta chain) is drawn from a study of T cell responses to AZD1222 COVID-19 vaccine. About the study: Both about-4-week and about-12-week second-dose recipients were combined.

The repertoire was sequenced with immunoSEQ multiplex PCR; TCRdb's copy has only in-frame clones and lacks some. The sample yields some 180,000 clones, 85% to 95% seen once. The receptor comes from an adult in good health. Specimen: peripheral blood, collected on day 0 of AZD1222 vaccination.

CDR3 sequence: CASSRGSHNSPLHF. The DNA for the CDR3 is TGTGCCAGCAGCCGTGGATCCCATAATTCACCCCTCCACTTT. The rearrangement links TRBV11-2 to TRBJ1-6; D gene uncertain. Trimming stripped 5 bases from V and 5 bases from J, with 10 bases between. Germline lookup yields CDR1 SGHAT and CDR2 FQNNGV. The CDR3 loop spans 14 amino acids. Combining the CDR3 with reference TRBV11-2 and TRBJ1-6 gives the whole variable domain EAGVAQSPRYKIIEKRQSVAFWCNPISGHATLYWYQQILGQGPKLLIQFQNNGVVDDSQLPKDRFSAERLKGVDSTLKIQPAKLEDSAVYLCASSRGSHNSPLHFGNGTRLTVT.